The 21 T cell receptor beta chains given below trace back to one sample, sequenced in a study of identical twins. Using its own MiXCR run on the 5' RACE reads, TCRdb lists one record per CDR3 protein. The sample lists about 200,000 distinct CDR3 sequences; 6.5% were seen once. The data were also submitted as part of a second study, on T cells expressing NK-cell markers.

The sequencing sample was made of CD8+ T cells sorted from blood. These receptors came from a woman in her late teens or twenties in good health.

The chain couples TRBV9 to TRBJ2-7; D gene uncertain. The CDR3 consists of 13 residues. V was shortened by 3 bases and J by 0 bases, with 7 bases between the two germline ends. Germline lookup yields CDR1 SGDLS and CDR2 YYNGEE. For the CDR3, the DNA is TGTGCCAGCAGCGGGGTCTACTCCTACGAGCAGTACTTC. Translation gives CASSGVYSYEQYF.

This clonotype was recorded at least ten times. The chain has TRBV27 and TRBJ2-5; 13 bases match TRBD2. The V segment lost 6 bases and the J segment 2 bases; nucleotides outside the gene matches: 6. The CDR3 has 16 residues. CDR1 and CDR2 from the germline V gene are MNHEY and SMNVEV (reference sequence). For the CDR3, the DNA is TGTGCCAGCAGACGCTGGACTAGCGGGGGACAAGAGACCCAGTACTTC. As protein: CASRRWTSGGQETQYF.

The rearrangement joins TRBV12-3 or TRBV12-4 to TRBJ2-7, with TRBD2 identical over 10 bases. V shed 3 bases and J 6 bases; nucleotides not matched to a gene: 8. The CDR3 runs 15 residues. CDR3 in amino acids: CASSLSEAGGIEQYF. The CDR3 DNA follows: TGTGCCAGCAGTTTGTCCGAAGCGGGAGGGATCGAGCAGTACTTC.

DNA of the CDR3: TGTGCCAGCAGCCCTCTGGGGCCAACTGAAGCTTTCTTT. Protein: CASSPLGPTEAFF. This chain uses TRBV7-6 with TRBJ1-1, with a tentative D call TRBD1 (5 bases). CDR1 and CDR2 (germline): SGHVS, FNYEAQ. The V and J ends lost 5 bases and 5 bases respectively, with 12 bases between them. The CDR3 runs 13 residues. The full variable domain, completed using reference TRBV7-6 and TRBJ1-1, is GAGVSQSPRYKVTKRGQDVALRCDPISGHVSLYWYRQALGQGPEFLTYFNYEAQQDKSGLPNDRFSAERPEGSISTLTIQRTEQRDSAMYRCASSPLGPTEAFFGQGTRLTVV.

This clonotype was detected only a few times. The chain couples TRBV20-1 to TRBJ1-2; 9 nucleotides agree with TRBD1. V lost 0 bases, J lost 3 bases, and 5 bases stayed unmatched. The CDR3 is 15 amino acids. Germline lookup yields CDR1 DFQATT and CDR2 SNEGSKA (reference sequence). CDR3 bases: TGCAGTGCTAGAGATATGGACAGGGGACACTATGGCTACACCTTC. Translated, it gives CSARDMDRGHYGYTF.

A few counts support this clonotype. The CDR3 DNA is TGTGCTAGTGGTCTTCACTTTACCGGGACAGAAAACGAGCAGTACTTC. This sequence encodes CASGLHFTGTENEQYF. The chain combines TRBV12-5 with TRBJ2-7; 7 positions agree with TRBD1. The CDR3 has 16 amino acids. Germline V gene sequence: CDR1 LGHNT, CDR2 FRNRAP. The trim removed 5 bases at V and 5 bases at J, leaving 15 bases unmatched.

This chain uses TRBV3-1 with TRBJ2-7; D is possibly TRBD1 (6 bases). The CDR3 runs to 19 residues. Germline V gene sequence: CDR1 LGHDT, CDR2 YNNKEL (reference sequence). V lost 10 bases and J lost 3, with 34 bases in between. The CDR3 DNA reads TGTGCCACCTCCACGATGGTGAATTACATAGACAGGAGCGGCTACGAGCAGTACTTC. Translation gives CATSTMVNYIDRSGYEQYF.

This clonotype has ten or more counts. This chain joins TRBV29-1 and TRBJ2-7; 8 nucleotides match TRBD2. In germline, CDR1 is SQVTM, CDR2 ANQGSEA. V gave up 6 bases and J gave up 7 bases; unmatched junction bases: 5. This CDR3 region has 11 residues. The CDR3 sequence: CSVVREGEQYF. The CDR3, as DNA: TGCAGCGTGGTCCGGGAGGGAGAGCAGTACTTC.

The V and J genes are TRBV11-3 and TRBJ1-2, with TRBD1 matching 7 bases. J lost 7 bases, V lost 4 bases, and 6 bases had no gene match. The CDR3 covers 13 residues. CDR1 is SGHNT and CDR2 is YENEEA in the germline V gene. CDR3 region: CASSYRGLGGYTF. DNA for the CDR3: TGTGCCAGCAGCTATAGGGGGCTCGGTGGCTACACCTTC.

This clonotype occurred a few times. This chain links TRBV9 with TRBJ2-3, with 10 bases identical to TRBD2. Germline V gene lookup returns CDR1 SGDLS and CDR2 YYNGEE. Germline trimming cut 3 bases from V and 2 bases from J; bases unmatched to any gene: 21. The CDR3 covers 21 residues. The CDR3 protein is CASSAHPGLSGRVMDTDTQYF. CDR3 DNA sequence: TGTGCCAGCAGCGCCCACCCAGGGTTGAGCGGGAGGGTGATGGACACAGATACGCAGTATTTT.

Many counts were recorded for this clonotype. V usage is TRBV12-3 or TRBV12-4 and J usage is TRBJ2-3, with D perhaps TRBD1 (6 bases). V lost 7 bases and J 5 bases, leaving 19 bases between the germline ends. This CDR3 is 15 amino acids long. CDR3 sequence reads: CASTQGQGFGDTQYF. CDR3 sequence (DNA): TGTGCCAGCACCCAGGGGCAAGGGTTCGGAGATACGCAGTATTTT.

This clonotype has a count of ten or more. The V and J genes are TRBV29-1 and TRBJ2-1; 10 positions agree with TRBD2. V was clipped by 4 bases and J by 1 base; unmatched bases: 7. CDR1 and CDR2 (germline): SQVTM, ANQGSEA. This CDR3 has 16 residues. CDR3 DNA sequence: TGCAGCGTTGGGGGAGCGGGAGGGTTATCCTACAATGAGCAGTTCTTC. Protein sequence: CSVGGAGGLSYNEQFF.

Ten or more counts support this clonotype. The rearrangement joins TRBV20-1 to TRBJ2-1; possibly TRBD2 for D (7 bases). CDR1 is DFQATT and CDR2 is SNEGSKA in the germline V gene (reference sequence). V lost 1 base and J 8 bases, leaving 15 bases between the germline ends. This CDR3 comprises 14 residues. DNA of the CDR3: TGCAGTGCTAGAGCGGCGGGGGCCTGGGATGAGCAGTTCTTC. Residues: CSARAAGAWDEQFF.

This clonotype was seen repeatedly, ten times or more. V and J are TRBV2 and TRBJ2-5; D assignment may be TRBD1 or TRBD2 (5 bases each). This CDR3 region has 15 residues. From germline, CDR1 is SNHLY and CDR2 FYNNEI. V lost 7 bases and J 3 bases, leaving 18 bases between the germline ends. The CDR3 loop is CASKDGASPKETQYF. The CDR3 bases are TGTGCCAGCAAGGATGGGGCTAGCCCCAAAGAGACCCAGTACTTC. Based on the CDR3 plus reference TRBV2 and TRBJ2-5, the full variable domain is EPEVTQTPSHQVTQMGQEVILRCVPISNHLYFYWYRQILGQKVEFLVSFYNNEISEKSEIFDDQFSVERPDGSNFTLKIRSTKLEDSAMYFCASKDGASPKETQYFGPGTRLLVL.

This clonotype has only a few counts. The gene calls are TRBV9 and TRBJ2-5; D not certain. Germline-derived CDR1 and CDR2 are SGDLS and YYNGEE. The V and J ends lost 0 bases and 13 bases respectively, with 13 bases between them. The CDR3 totals 12 residues. The CDR3 region has the DNA TGTGCCAGCAGCGTAGCCACCCCCTTTCGGTACTTC. Protein: CASSVATPFRYF.

Many counts were recorded for this clonotype. The V gene is TRBV12-3 or TRBV12-4, the J gene TRBJ2-3; no reliable D call. The CDR3 loop spans 16 amino acids. Trimming took off 4 bases at V and 2 bases at J, with 16 bases between the two ends. For the CDR3, the DNA is TGTGCCAGCAGTTCTCCGACTGACATGCCCACAGATACGCAGTATTTT. This codes for CASSSPTDMPTDTQYF.

This clonotype was recorded a few times. The chain couples TRBV6-2 or TRBV6-3 to TRBJ2-7; D uncertain. Germline CDR1 reads MNHEY; CDR2 reads SVGEGT. V lost 2 bases and J lost 4, with 18 bases in between. The CDR3 length is 16 residues. The CDR3 spells CASSYENVLPGYEQYF. CDR3 nucleotides: TGTGCCAGCAGTTACGAGAACGTCCTTCCGGGTTACGAGCAGTACTTC.

This clonotype was seen more than once but under ten times. The rearrangement joins TRBV20-1 to TRBJ2-7; 7 bases align to TRBD2. CDR3 length equals 14 residues. The V gene's germline CDR1 is DFQATT and CDR2 SNEGSKA (reference sequence). V lost 3 bases and J lost 2; bases outside the gene matches: 7. The DNA of the CDR3 is TGCAGTGCTAGGGGGGACTACGGAACCTACGAGCAGTACTTC. It yields the protein CSARGDYGTYEQYF.

This sequence joins TRBV20-1 and TRBJ1-3; no clear D gene. Looked up from germline, CDR1 is DFQATT and CDR2 is SNEGSKA (reference sequence). V was trimmed by 1 base and J by 1 base, leaving 11 bases between them. The CDR3 sequence is 15 residues long. DNA of the CDR3: TGCAGTGCTAGAGGACCGATGAAATCTGGAAACACCATATATTTT. It translates to CSARGPMKSGNTIYF.

This clonotype has at least ten counts. V is TRBV7-8 and J is TRBJ2-7; 10 bases match TRBD1. Germline CDR1 reads SGHVS; CDR2 reads FQNEAQ. The V segment lost 5 bases and the J segment 6 bases; nucleotides outside the gene matches: 16. The CDR3 is made up of 17 amino acids. The CDR3 is CASSPTVPGTGVREQYF. Here the CDR3 DNA reads TGTGCCAGCAGCCCAACTGTCCCGGGGACAGGGGTACGCGAGCAGTACTTC.

This clonotype was seen repeatedly, ten times or more. The V and J genes are TRBV7-9 and TRBJ2-5; no firm D call. This CDR3 region has 14 residues. Trimming removed 5 bases from V and 0 bases from J, with 10 bases in between. CDR1 is SEHNR, CDR2 FQNEAQ, per germline (reference sequence). CDR3 nucleotide sequence: TGTGCCAGCAGCCCGACTCCTTACCAAGAGACCCAGTACTTC. Translation gives CASSPTPYQETQYF.